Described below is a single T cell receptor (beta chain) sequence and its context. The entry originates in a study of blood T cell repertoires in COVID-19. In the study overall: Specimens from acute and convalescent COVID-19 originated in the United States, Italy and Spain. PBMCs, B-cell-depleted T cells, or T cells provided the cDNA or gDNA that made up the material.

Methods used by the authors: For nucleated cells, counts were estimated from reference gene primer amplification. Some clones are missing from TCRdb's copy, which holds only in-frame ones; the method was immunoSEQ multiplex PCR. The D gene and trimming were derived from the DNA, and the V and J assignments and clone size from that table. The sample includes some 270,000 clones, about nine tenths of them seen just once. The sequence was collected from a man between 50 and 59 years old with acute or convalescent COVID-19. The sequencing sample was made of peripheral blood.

In DNA, the CDR3 is TGTGCCAGCAGCAATACAGGTACTGGGGCCAACGTCCTGACTTTC. Amino acids: CASSNTGTGANVLTF. The rearrangement joins TRBV9 to TRBJ2-6; possibly TRBD1 for D (5 bases). Trimming took off 4 bases at V and 2 bases at J, with 10 bases between the two ends. The CDR3 totals 15 residues. Per germline, CDR1 SGDLS and CDR2 YYNGEE.